This record looks at one TCR beta chain sequence and its context. The antigen remains unidentified. This table comes from immunoSEQ multiplex PCR, and its TCRdb copy is limited to in-frame clones, with some not included. The data show about 97,000 clones, 90% seen once. This entry is derived from a study of graft-versus-host responses after intestinal transplantation. Study details: Induction with anti-thymocyte globulin, then tacrolimus and steroids for around three years, was given to all recipients. Study results and limitations: Subjects displaying graft-donor T cell macrochimerism possessed elevated graft-versus-host to host-versus-graft clonal ratios inside allografts.

The V end was cut by 0 bases, the J end by 1 base, with 13 bases between. CDR3 length equals 16 residues. Germline assignment: CDR1 SGHDT and CDR2 YYEEEE. The V and J genes are TRBV5-6 and TRBJ1-1; possible D gene TRBD1, 5 bases. Sequencing used PBMCs, obtained 450 to 460 days after intestinal transplant. This sequence originates from a human patient who received an intestinal transplant, so some T cells may come from the graft donor. The DNA for the CDR3 is TGTGCCAGCAGCTTGGCTCGAGGGGTTGGGAACACTGAAGCTTTCTTT. This gives the protein CASSLARGVGNTEAFF. The variable domain in full, with the rest retrieved from reference TRBV5-6 and TRBJ1-1, is DAGVTQSPTHLIKTRGQQVTLRCSPKSGHDTVSWYQQALGQGPQFIFQYYEEEERQRGNFPDRFSGHQFPNYSSELNVNALLLGDSALYLCASSLARGVGNTEAFFGQGTRLTVV.